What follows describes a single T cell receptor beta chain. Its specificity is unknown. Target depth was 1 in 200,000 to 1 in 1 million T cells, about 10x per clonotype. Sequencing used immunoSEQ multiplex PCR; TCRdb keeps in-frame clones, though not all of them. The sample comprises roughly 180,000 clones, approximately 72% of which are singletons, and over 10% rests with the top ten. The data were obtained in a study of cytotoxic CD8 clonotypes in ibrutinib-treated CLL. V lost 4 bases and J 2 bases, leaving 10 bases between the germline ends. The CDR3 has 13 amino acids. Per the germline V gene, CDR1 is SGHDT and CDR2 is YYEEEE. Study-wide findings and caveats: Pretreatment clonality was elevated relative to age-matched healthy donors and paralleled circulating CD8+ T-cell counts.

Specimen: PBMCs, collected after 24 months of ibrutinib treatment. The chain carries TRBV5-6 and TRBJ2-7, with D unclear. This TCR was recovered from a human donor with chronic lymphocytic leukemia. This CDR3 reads CASSVTAAYEQYF. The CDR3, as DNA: TGTGCCAGCAGCGTTACGGCTGCCTACGAGCAGTACTTC.